This T cell receptor beta chain was recovered during a study of blood T cells in healthy people across ages. Study-level information: Template-switching capture recovered about one barcoded beta molecule per two T cells.

Germline CDR1 DFQATT, CDR2 SNEGSKA (reference sequence). The CDR3 loop spans 14 amino acids. Trimming shortened V by 6 bases and J by 1 base, and 13 bases separated the two germline ends. For the second PCR, which ran for roughly 6 to 11 cycles, a sample-barcoded 5' primer and a J-beta primer mix were used. A single record per CDR3 protein comes from TCRdb applying MiXCR to the 5' RACE reads. Altogether about 1.8 million distinct CDR3 sequences are present, approximately 50% being singletons, with the ten largest covering approximately 2.1%. In its sample, this clonotype was seen a few times. The sequence derives from a woman in her forties in good health. The sample taken for sequencing was blood. The chain uses TRBV20-1 and TRBJ2-1, with unresolved D. CDR3: CSAKPVESYNEQFF. CDR3 DNA sequence: TGCAGTGCCAAACCGGTAGAATCCTACAATGAGCAGTTCTTC.